The sequence of this TCR beta chain was determined in a study of long-term antiretroviral therapy in people with HIV. The wider study: Some samples came about a decade before the 2015 immediate-ART recommendation, and these were the earliest.

With survey level as its setting, the immunoSEQ assay was v3.0. Per sample, sequencing targeted roughly 40,000-50,000 T-cell genomes. Method: immunoSEQ multiplex PCR; TCRdb's copy keeps in-frame clones and lacks some. The table has fewer than 45,000 clones, roughly 82% seen once. This CDR3 contains 15 residues. Germline-derived CDR1 and CDR2 are LNHDA and SQIVND (reference sequence). The V gene lost 4 bases and the J gene lost 1 base, with 12 bases spanning the gap. The chain combines TRBV19 with TRBJ2-3, with D possibly being TRBD1 (5 bases). This clonotype was sampled from a man between 18 and 35 years old with HIV. Sequenced here: unsorted PBMCs, sampled 0.3 years after starting antiretroviral therapy. The CDR3 bases are TGTGCCAGTAGTACCCTGGGGCGCGGCACAGATACGCAGTATTTT. It yields the protein CASSTLGRGTDTQYF.